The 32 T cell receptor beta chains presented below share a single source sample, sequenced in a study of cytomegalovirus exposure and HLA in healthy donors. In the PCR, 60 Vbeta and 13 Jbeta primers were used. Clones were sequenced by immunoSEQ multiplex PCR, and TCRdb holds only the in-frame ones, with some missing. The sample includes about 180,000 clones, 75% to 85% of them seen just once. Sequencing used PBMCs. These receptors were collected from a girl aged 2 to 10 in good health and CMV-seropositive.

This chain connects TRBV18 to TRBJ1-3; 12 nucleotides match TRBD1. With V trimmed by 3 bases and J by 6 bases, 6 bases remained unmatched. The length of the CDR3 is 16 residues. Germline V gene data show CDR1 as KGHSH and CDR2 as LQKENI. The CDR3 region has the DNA TGTGCCAGCTCACCGAGATCGGGACAGGGGGCAAACACCATATATTTT. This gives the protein CASSPRSGQGANTIYF.

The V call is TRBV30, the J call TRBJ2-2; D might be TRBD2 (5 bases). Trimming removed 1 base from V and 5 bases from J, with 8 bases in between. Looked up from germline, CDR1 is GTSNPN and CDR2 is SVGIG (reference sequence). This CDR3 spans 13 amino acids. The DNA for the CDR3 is TGTGCCTGGAGTGGAGGGCGTACCGGGGAGCTGTTTTTT. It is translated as CAWSGGRTGELFF.

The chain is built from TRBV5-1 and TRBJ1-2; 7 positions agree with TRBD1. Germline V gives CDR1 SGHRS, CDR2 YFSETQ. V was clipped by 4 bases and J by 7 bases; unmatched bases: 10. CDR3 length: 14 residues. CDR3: CASSPDVGGSGYTF. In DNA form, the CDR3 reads TGCGCCAGCAGCCCGGATGTAGGGGGCAGTGGCTACACCTTC.

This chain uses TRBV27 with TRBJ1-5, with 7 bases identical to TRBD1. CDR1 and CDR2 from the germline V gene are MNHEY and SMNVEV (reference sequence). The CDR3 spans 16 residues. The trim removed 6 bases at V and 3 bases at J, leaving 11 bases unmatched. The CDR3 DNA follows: TGTGCCAGCAGACGCGAACCTGGGACAGTCAATCAGCCCCAGCATTTT. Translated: CASRREPGTVNQPQHF.

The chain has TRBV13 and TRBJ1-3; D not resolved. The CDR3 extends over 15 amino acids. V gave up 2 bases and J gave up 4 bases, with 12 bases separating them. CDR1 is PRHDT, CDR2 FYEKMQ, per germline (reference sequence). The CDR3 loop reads CASSLIGPSGNTIYF. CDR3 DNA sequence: TGTGCCAGCAGCTTAATTGGCCCCTCGGGAAACACCATATATTTT.

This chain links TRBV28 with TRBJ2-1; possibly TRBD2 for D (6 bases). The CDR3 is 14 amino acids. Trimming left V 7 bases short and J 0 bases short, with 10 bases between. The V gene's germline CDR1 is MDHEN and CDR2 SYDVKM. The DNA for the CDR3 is TGTGCCAGCACGTCCGGGGGCTCCTACAATGAGCAGTTCTTC. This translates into CASTSGGSYNEQFF.

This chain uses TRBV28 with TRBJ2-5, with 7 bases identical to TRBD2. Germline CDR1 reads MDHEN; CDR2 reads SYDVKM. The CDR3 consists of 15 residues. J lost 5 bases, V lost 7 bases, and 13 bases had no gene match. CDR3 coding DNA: TGTGCCAGCAAGAAAGGCGGGAGTGGAACGGAGACCCAGTACTTC. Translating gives CASKKGGSGTETQYF.

The CDR3 is CASSRWRTDYGYTF. The CDR3, as DNA: TGTGCCAGCAGCCGCTGGAGGACAGACTATGGCTACACCTTC. This chain links TRBV7-9 with TRBJ1-2, with D maybe TRBD1 (6 bases). CDR1 and CDR2 from the germline V gene are SEHNR and FQNEAQ (reference sequence). Trimming took 5 bases from V and 3 from J, leaving 13 bases between them. This CDR3 region has 14 residues.

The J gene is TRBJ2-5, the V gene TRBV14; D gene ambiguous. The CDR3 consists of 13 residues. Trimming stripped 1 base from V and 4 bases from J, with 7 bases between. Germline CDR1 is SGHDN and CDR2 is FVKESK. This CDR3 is CASSQGRLETQYF. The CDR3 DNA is TGTGCCAGCAGCCAAGGGAGATTAGAGACCCAGTACTTC.

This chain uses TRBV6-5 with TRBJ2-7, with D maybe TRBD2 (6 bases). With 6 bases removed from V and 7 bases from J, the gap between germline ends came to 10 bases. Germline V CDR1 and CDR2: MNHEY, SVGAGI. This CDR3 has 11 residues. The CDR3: CASRRAGEQYF. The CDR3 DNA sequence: TGTGCCAGCAGGAGGGCGGGAGAGCAGTACTTC.

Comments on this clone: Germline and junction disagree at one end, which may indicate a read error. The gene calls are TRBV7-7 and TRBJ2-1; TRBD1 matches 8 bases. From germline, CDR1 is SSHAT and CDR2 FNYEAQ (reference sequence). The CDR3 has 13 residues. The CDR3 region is CASSPGQDNEQFF. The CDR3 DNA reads TGTGCTAGCAGCCCGGGACAGGACAATGAGCAGTTCTTC.

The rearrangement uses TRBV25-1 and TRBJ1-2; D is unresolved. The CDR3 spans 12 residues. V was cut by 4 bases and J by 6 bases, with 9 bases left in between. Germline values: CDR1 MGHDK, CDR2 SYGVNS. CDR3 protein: CASSGTTNGYTF. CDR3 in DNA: TGTGCCAGCAGTGGTACAACGAATGGCTACACCTTC.

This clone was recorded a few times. DNA for the CDR3: TGCGCCAGCAGCCAGGAACTACTACAGGCTTACAATCAGCCCCAGCATTTT. It encodes CASSQELLQAYNQPQHF. The V and J genes are TRBV4-1 and TRBJ1-5; TRBD1 is a possible D gene (5 bases). V lost 3 bases and J lost 3, with 18 bases in between. The germline gives CDR1 MGHRA, CDR2 YSYEKL. The CDR3 totals 17 residues.

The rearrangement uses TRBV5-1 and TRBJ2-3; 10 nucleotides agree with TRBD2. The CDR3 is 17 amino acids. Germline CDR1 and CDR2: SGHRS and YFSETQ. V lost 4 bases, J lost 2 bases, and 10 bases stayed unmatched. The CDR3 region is CASSIGGLADNTDTQYF. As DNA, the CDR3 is TGCGCCAGCAGCATAGGTGGACTAGCGGATAACACAGATACGCAGTATTTT.

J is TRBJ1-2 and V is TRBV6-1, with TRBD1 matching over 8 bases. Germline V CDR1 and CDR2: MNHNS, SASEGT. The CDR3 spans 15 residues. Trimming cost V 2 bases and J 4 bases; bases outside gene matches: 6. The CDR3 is CASSESGQGSYGYTF. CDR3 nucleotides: TGTGCCAGCAGTGAATCCGGACAGGGATCCTATGGCTACACCTTC.

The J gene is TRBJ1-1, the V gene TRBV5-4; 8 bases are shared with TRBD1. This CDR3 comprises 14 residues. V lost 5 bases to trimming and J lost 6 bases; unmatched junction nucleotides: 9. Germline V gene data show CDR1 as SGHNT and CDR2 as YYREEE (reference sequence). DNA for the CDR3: TGTGCCAGCAGGGGAGGACAGGGCGGGTCTGAAGCTTTCTTT. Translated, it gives CASRGGQGGSEAFF. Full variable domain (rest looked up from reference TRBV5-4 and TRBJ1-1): ETGVTQSPTHLIKTRGQQVTLRCSSQSGHNTVSWYQQALGQGPQFIFQYYREEENGRGNFPPRFSGLQFPNYSSELNVNALELDDSALYLCASRGGQGGSEAFFGQGTRLTVV.

This CDR3 is CASSNRESYGYTF. As DNA, the CDR3 is TGTGCCAGTAGTAACAGGGAAAGCTATGGCTACACCTTC. The chain links TRBV19 to TRBJ1-2, with a weak D call TRBD1 (6 bases). With 4 bases removed from V and 4 bases from J, the gap between germline ends came to 10 bases. This CDR3 region has 13 residues. The germline V gene has CDR1 LNHDA and CDR2 SQIVND (reference sequence).

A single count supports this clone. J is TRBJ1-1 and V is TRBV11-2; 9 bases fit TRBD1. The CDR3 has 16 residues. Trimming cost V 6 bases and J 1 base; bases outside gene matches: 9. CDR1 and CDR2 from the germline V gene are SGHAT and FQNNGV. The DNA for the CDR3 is TGTGCCAGCAGAGATAGGACAGGGGCGTCGAACACTGAAGCTTTCTTT. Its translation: CASRDRTGASNTEAFF.

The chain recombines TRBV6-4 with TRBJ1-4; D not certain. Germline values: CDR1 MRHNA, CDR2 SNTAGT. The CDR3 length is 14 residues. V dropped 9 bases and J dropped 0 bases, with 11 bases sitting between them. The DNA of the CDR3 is TGTGCCAGTAGCCTTCCGACAACTAATGAAAAACTGTTTTTT. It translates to CASSLPTTNEKLFF.

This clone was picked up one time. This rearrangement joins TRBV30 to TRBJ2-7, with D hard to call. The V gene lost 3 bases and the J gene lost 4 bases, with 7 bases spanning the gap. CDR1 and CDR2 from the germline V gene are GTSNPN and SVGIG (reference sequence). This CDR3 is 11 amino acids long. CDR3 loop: CAWSLGYEQYF. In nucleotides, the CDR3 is TGTGCCTGGAGCCTAGGTTACGAGCAGTACTTC.

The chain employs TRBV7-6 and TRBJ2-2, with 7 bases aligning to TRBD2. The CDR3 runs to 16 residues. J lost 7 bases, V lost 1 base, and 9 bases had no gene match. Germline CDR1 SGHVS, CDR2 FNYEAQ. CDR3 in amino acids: CASSLGASGYIGELFF. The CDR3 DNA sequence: TGTGCCAGCAGCTTAGGGGCTAGCGGATACATCGGGGAGCTGTTTTTT.

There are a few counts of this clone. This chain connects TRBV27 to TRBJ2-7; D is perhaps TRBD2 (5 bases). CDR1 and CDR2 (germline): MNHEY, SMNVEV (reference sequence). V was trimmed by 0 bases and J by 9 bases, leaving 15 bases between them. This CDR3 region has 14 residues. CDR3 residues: CASSLSGQVGGQYF. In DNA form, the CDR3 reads TGTGCCAGCAGTTTATCCGGTCAGGTCGGAGGGCAGTACTTC.

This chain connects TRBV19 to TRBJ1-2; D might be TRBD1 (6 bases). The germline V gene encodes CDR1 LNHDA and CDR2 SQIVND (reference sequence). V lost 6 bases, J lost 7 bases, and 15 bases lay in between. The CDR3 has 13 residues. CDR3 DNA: TGTGCCAGTAGCCCACAGGGCTACCCTGGCTACACCTTC. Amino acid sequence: CASSPQGYPGYTF.

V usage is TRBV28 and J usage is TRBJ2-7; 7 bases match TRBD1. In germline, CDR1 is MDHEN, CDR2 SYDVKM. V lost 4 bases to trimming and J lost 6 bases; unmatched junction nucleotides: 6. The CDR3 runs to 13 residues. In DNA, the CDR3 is TGTGCCAGCAGTTCTGGGACAGCCCTCGAGCAGTACTTC. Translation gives CASSSGTALEQYF.

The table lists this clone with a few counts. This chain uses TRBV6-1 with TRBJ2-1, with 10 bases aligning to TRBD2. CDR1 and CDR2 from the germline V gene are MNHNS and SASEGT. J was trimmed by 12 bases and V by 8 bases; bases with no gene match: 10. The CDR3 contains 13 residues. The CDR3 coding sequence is TGTGCCAGCCATAGCGGGAGGCCGGATGGGCAGTTCTTC. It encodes CASHSGRPDGQFF.

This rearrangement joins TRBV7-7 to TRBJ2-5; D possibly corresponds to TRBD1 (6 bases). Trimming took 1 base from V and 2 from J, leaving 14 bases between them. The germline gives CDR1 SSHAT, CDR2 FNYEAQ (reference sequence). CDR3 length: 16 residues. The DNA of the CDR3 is TGTGCCAGCAGCTTAGTCCTAGGGCAGGGGCAAGAGACCCAGTACTTC. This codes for CASSLVLGQGQETQYF.

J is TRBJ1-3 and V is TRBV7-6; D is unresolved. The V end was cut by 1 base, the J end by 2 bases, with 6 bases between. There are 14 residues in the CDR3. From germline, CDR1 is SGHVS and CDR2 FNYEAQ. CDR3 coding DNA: TGTGCCAGCAGCTTAGAGGCGGCTGGAAACACCATATATTTT. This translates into CASSLEAAGNTIYF.

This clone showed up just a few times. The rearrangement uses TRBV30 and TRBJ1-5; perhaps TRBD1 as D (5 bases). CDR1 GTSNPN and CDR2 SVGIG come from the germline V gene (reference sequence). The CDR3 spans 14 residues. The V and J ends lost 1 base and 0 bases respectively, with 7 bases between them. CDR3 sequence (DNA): TGTGCCTGGAGTGACAGGTTTAGCAATCAGCCCCAGCATTTT. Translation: CAWSDRFSNQPQHF.

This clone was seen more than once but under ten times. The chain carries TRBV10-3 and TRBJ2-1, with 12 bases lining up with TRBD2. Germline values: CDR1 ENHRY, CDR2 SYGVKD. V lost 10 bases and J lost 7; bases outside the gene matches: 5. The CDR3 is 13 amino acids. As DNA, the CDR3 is TGTGCCACCAGGACTAGCGGGATAAATGAGCAGTTCTTC. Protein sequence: CATRTSGINEQFF.

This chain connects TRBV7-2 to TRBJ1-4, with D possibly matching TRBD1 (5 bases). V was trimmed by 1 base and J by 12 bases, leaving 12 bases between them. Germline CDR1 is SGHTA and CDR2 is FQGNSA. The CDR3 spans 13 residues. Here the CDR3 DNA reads TGTGCCAGCAGCTTAGGGACATGGGGGGAACTGTTTTTT. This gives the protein CASSLGTWGELFF.

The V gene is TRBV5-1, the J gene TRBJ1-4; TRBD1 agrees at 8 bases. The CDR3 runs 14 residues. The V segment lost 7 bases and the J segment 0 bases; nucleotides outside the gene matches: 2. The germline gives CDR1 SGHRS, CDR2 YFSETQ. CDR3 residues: CASGQGTTNEKLFF. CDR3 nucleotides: TGCGCCAGCGGACAGGGAACAACTAATGAAAAACTGTTTTTT.

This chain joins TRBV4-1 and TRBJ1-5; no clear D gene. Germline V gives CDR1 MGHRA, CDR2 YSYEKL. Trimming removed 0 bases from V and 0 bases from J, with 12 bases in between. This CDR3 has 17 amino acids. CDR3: CASSQDLAAVSNQPQHF. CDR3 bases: TGCGCCAGCAGCCAAGACTTGGCGGCCGTTAGCAATCAGCCCCAGCATTTT.